Shown below are 14 T cell receptor beta chains from a single sample sequenced in a study of blood T cell repertoires in COVID-19. Produced via immunoSEQ multiplex PCR; TCRdb's table is partial and in-frame only. This table holds about 100,000 clones, approximately 89% found once. Specimen: peripheral blood. These receptors came from a man between 50 and 59 years old with active COVID-19.

This rearrangement joins TRBV7-9 to TRBJ2-1; tentatively, D is TRBD2 (5 bases). In germline, CDR1 is SEHNR, CDR2 FQNEAQ (reference sequence). The CDR3 totals 14 residues. V dropped 4 bases and J dropped 0 bases, with 7 bases sitting between them. The CDR3 loop is CASSYGGSYNEQFF. Here the CDR3 DNA reads TGTGCCAGCAGCTATGGAGGCTCCTACAATGAGCAGTTCTTC.

V gene TRBV5-5 combines with J gene TRBJ1-1; 7 bases line up with TRBD1. The CDR3 is made up of 14 amino acids. With V trimmed by 4 bases and J by 2 bases, 5 bases remained unmatched. Germline assignment: CDR1 SGHKS and CDR2 YYEKEE (reference sequence). CDR3 loop: CASSEGQPNTEAFF. DNA of the CDR3: TGTGCCAGCAGCGAGGGACAGCCCAACACTGAAGCTTTCTTT.

This clone was counted once. The chain has TRBV6-1 and TRBJ2-7; no reliable D call. The CDR3 is made up of 12 amino acids. Germline V gene lookup returns CDR1 MNHNS and CDR2 SASEGT. Trimming removed 0 bases at V and 4 bases at J, with 4 bases between. The CDR3 spells CASSEAEYEQYV. CDR3 DNA: TGTGCCAGCAGTGAAGCCGAGTACGAGCAGTACGTC.

J is TRBJ2-1 and V is TRBV24-1; 8 bases are a match to TRBD2. The CDR3 extends over 17 amino acids. Germline CDR1 reads KGHDR; CDR2 reads SFDVKD. With V trimmed by 4 bases and J by 4 bases, 11 bases remained unmatched. In DNA form, the CDR3 reads TGTGCCACCAGTGACCCTCTCAGGGCTAGCGGGTACAATGAGCAGTTCTTC. It specifies CATSDPLRASGYNEQFF.

The chain joins TRBV27 to TRBJ1-1; the D is unclear. V lost 6 bases and J lost 2, with 22 bases in between. Germline assignment: CDR1 MNHEY and CDR2 SMNVEV (reference sequence). The CDR3 length is 17 residues. The CDR3 loop is CASSPGRSRGLNTEAFF. CDR3 nucleotide sequence: TGTGCCAGCAGCCCAGGACGTAGCAGAGGACTAAACACTGAAGCTTTCTTT.

This sequence joins TRBV6-1 and TRBJ1-2; D is unclear. The CDR3 is 14 amino acids. Germline V lookup: CDR1 MNHNS, CDR2 SASEGT. V shed 0 bases and J shed 4 bases, with 9 bases lying between them. The CDR3 protein is CASSEALRSYGYTF. The CDR3 DNA reads as TGTGCCAGCAGTGAAGCGCTTCGCAGCTATGGCTACACCTTC.

This chain uses TRBV7-8 with TRBJ2-2, with unresolved D. The CDR3 is 13 residues long. Looked up from germline, CDR1 is SGHVS and CDR2 is FQNEAQ. With 1 base removed from V and 5 bases from J, the gap between germline ends came to 5 bases. The CDR3 sequence: CASSLGGTGELFF. Here the CDR3 DNA reads TGTGCCAGCAGCTTAGGAGGAACCGGGGAGCTGTTTTTT.

The chain couples TRBV4-1 to TRBJ1-6; 10 positions match TRBD1. The CDR3 is 15 residues long. Trimming at V came to 1 base and at J to 6 bases, leaving 0 bases not matched to a gene. In germline, CDR1 is MGHRA, CDR2 YSYEKL. In nucleotides, the CDR3 is TGCGCCAGCAGCCAAGGGACAGGGGGTAATTCACCCCTCCACTTT. Protein product: CASSQGTGGNSPLHF.

The chain combines TRBV5-5 with TRBJ2-7; 9 bases agree with TRBD1. CDR1 SGHKS and CDR2 YYEKEE come from the germline V gene (reference sequence). Losses at the gene ends were 0 bases for V and 3 bases for J; bases not matched to a gene: 4. This CDR3 is built from 15 residues. CDR3 sequence reads: CASSLEGQGLYEQYV. CDR3 bases: TGTGCCAGCAGCTTGGAGGGACAGGGCCTCTACGAGCAGTACGTC.

The V gene is TRBV5-1, the J gene TRBJ2-7, with D perhaps TRBD2 (6 bases). The V gene lost 4 bases and the J gene lost 6 bases, with 20 bases spanning the gap. There are 15 residues in the CDR3. CDR1 and CDR2 from the germline V gene are SGHRS and YFSETQ. The CDR3 loop is CASSPSGTAPLEQYF. CDR3 sequence (DNA): TGCGCCAGCAGCCCCTCCGGGACTGCGCCTCTCGAGCAGTACTTC.

This clone was seen a handful of times. CDR3 sequence reads: CASTEPGTLSGNTIYF. Here the CDR3 DNA reads TGTGCCAGTACTGAACCCGGGACACTCTCTGGAAACACCATATATTTT. This chain joins TRBV19 and TRBJ1-3; possible D gene TRBD1, 6 bases. The CDR3 length is 16 residues. Between the trimmed V and J ends, which lost 7 bases and 0 bases, there was a span of 16 bases. Germline loops: CDR1 LNHDA, CDR2 SQIVND (reference sequence).

The chain employs TRBV3-1 (or the pseudogene TRBV3-2) and TRBJ1-5; 7 bases align to TRBD1. V trimming: 1 base; J trimming: 8 bases; junction bases outside the gene matches: 8. Germline V gene lookup returns CDR1 LGHDT and CDR2 YNNKEL (reference sequence). This CDR3 comprises 15 residues. CDR3 residues: CASSQGRGTVKPQHF. The CDR3 DNA sequence: TGTGCCAGCAGCCAAGGCAGGGGGACGGTAAAGCCCCAGCATTTT.

This sequence joins TRBV24-1 and TRBJ2-1; 8 bases map to TRBD1. The V gene's germline CDR1 is KGHDR and CDR2 SFDVKD. With 4 bases clipped from V and 8 bases from J, the junction kept 6 bases outside the gene matches. The CDR3 is made up of 14 amino acids. The CDR3 nucleotides are TGTGCCACCAGTGAAACCGGGACAGGCGATGAGCAGTTCTTC. The encoded protein is CATSETGTGDEQFF.

This sequence joins TRBV6-5 and TRBJ1-5; D remains ambiguous. CDR3 length: 13 amino acids. V lost 2 bases and J 6 bases, leaving 8 bases between the germline ends. Germline CDR1 and CDR2: MNHEY and SVGAGI. The CDR3 nucleotides are TGTGCCAGCAGTTACGCGGAGGGTCAGCCCCAGCATTTT. Translated, it gives CASSYAEGQPQHF.